These T cell receptor beta chains were read from a single sample in a study of T cells after yellow fever vaccination. TCRdb independently ran MiXCR on the 5' RACE reads; one entry per CDR3 protein. The table lists over 150,000 distinct CDR3 sequences, 5.5% to 8% of them singletons. Here the sequenced sample was CD4+ T cells sorted from PBMCs, taken on the day of the first yellow fever vaccination. The receptors stem from a man younger than 35 who received the YFV17D yellow fever vaccine. CDR3s include the opening cysteine and the closing phenylalanine or tryptophan. A D gene is named only where the DNA matches it firmly. Size is omitted from some rows. Given values are once, few, many or a class for expanded clones.

J gene: TRBJ1-6; V gene: TRBV5-6; clone size: many; D gene: TRBD1; CDR3 DNA: TGTGCCAGCAGCCGCACAGGGGTGACACCCCTCCACTTT; CDR3 protein: CASSRTGVTPLHF
J gene: TRBJ2-5; V gene: TRBV18; clone size: -; D gene: -; CDR3 DNA: TGTGCCAGCTCACCCCAAAGCCAAGAGACCCAGTACTTC; CDR3 protein: CASSPQSQETQYF
J gene: TRBJ2-7; V gene: TRBV7-2; clone size: many; D gene: TRBD2; CDR3 DNA: TGTGCCAGCAGCTTAAGCGGGGGTACTCGACCCCTGGCCGAGCAGTACTTC; CDR3 protein: CASSLSGGTRPLAEQYF
J gene: TRBJ1-1; V gene: TRBV2; clone size: many; D gene: TRBD1; CDR3 DNA: TGTGCCAGCAGTGGACAGGGGAGGAACACTGAAGCTTTCTTT; CDR3 protein: CASSGQGRNTEAFF
J gene: TRBJ2-7; V gene: TRBV4-3; clone size: many; D gene: -; CDR3 DNA: TGCGCCAGCAGCCAAGAAACAGGGGGGGACGAGCAGTACTTC; CDR3 protein: CASSQETGGDEQYF
J gene: TRBJ2-5; V gene: TRBV14; clone size: many; D gene: -; CDR3 DNA: TGTGCCAGCTCCAGGACCCAAGAGACCCAGTACTTC; CDR3 protein: CASSRTQETQYF
J gene: TRBJ1-5; V gene: TRBV20-1; clone size: -; D gene: -; CDR3 DNA: TGCAGTGCTAGCCGGGACAGCAATCAGCCCCAGCATTTT; CDR3 protein: CSASRDSNQPQHF
J gene: TRBJ1-4; V gene: TRBV7-2; clone size: -; D gene: -; CDR3 DNA: TGTGCCAGCAGTTCGCCTTTTAATGAAAAACTGTTTTTT; CDR3 protein: CASSSPFNEKLFF
J gene: TRBJ1-1; V gene: TRBV5-8; clone size: -; D gene: -; CDR3 DNA: TGTGCCAGCAGCTTTGAGGGGCCCGCGCGGTGGACTGAAGCTTTCTTT; CDR3 protein: CASSFEGPARWTEAFF
J gene: TRBJ2-5; V gene: TRBV5-1; clone size: many; D gene: TRBD1; CDR3 DNA: TGCGCCAGCAGTTGGGACAGGGGGACCCAGTACTTC; CDR3 protein: CASSWDRGTQYF
J gene: TRBJ2-3; V gene: TRBV18; clone size: -; D gene: TRBD1; CDR3 DNA: TGTGCCAGCTCAGCCCCGGGACAGGGGTACACAGATACGCAGTATTTT; CDR3 protein: CASSAPGQGYTDTQYF
J gene: TRBJ2-5; V gene: TRBV15; clone size: -; D gene: TRBD2; CDR3 DNA: TGTGCCACCAGCAGAGTTAGCGGGGCGGGGACCCAGTACTTC; CDR3 protein: CATSRVSGAGTQYF
J gene: TRBJ1-4; V gene: TRBV2; clone size: many; D gene: -; CDR3 DNA: TGTGCCAGCAGTGACTCAGTAGTTCTGTTTTTT; CDR3 protein: CASSDSVVLFF
J gene: TRBJ2-1; V gene: TRBV9; clone size: -; D gene: TRBD2; CDR3 DNA: TGTGCCAGCAGCGCGGGGGGGATCGACCATAACTACAATGAGCAGTTCTTC; CDR3 protein: CASSAGGIDHNYNEQFF
J gene: TRBJ1-1; V gene: TRBV5-1; clone size: -; D gene: TRBD1; CDR3 DNA: TGCGCCAGCAGCTTCGGGACAGGGGACACTGAAGCTTTCTTT; CDR3 protein: CASSFGTGDTEAFF
J gene: TRBJ2-3; V gene: TRBV5-1; clone size: many; D gene: TRBD2; CDR3 DNA: TGCGCCAGCACCCTGGCGGGGGGCACAGATACGCAGTATTTT; CDR3 protein: CASTLAGGTDTQYF
J gene: TRBJ2-3; V gene: TRBV12-3/TRBV12-4; clone size: few; D gene: TRBD2; CDR3 DNA: TGTGCCAGCAGTTTGAATCTAGCGGGGGGGGGAGATACGCAGTATTTT; CDR3 protein: CASSLNLAGGGDTQYF
J gene: TRBJ2-5; V gene: TRBV2; clone size: -; D gene: -; CDR3 DNA: TGTGCCAGCAGACATTCGACAGAGTACCAAGAGACCCAGTACTTC; CDR3 protein: CASRHSTEYQETQYF
J gene: TRBJ2-3; V gene: TRBV12-3/TRBV12-4; clone size: -; D gene: -; CDR3 DNA: TGTGCCAGCAGTTTGACGGGTGGGGCAGATACGCAGTATTTT; CDR3 protein: CASSLTGGADTQYF
J gene: TRBJ1-2; V gene: TRBV20-1; clone size: few; D gene: TRBD1; CDR3 DNA: TGCAGCCTACAAGGGGGCGTTCCCAAAGGCTACACCTTC; CDR3 protein: CSLQGGVPKGYTF
J gene: TRBJ1-5; V gene: TRBV19; clone size: -; D gene: TRBD1; CDR3 DNA: TGTGCCAGTAGTATTCTGACAGGGCGGTGGGATCAGCCCCAGCATTTT; CDR3 protein: CASSILTGRWDQPQHF
J gene: TRBJ2-3; V gene: TRBV5-1; clone size: many; D gene: -; CDR3 DNA: TGCGCCAGCAGCTTCCAGGGGTCCACAGATACGCAGTATTTT; CDR3 protein: CASSFQGSTDTQYF
J gene: TRBJ2-2; V gene: TRBV20-1; clone size: -; D gene: -; CDR3 DNA: TGCAGTGCTAGTAGGGCAGAAAGGAACACCGGGGAGCTGTTTTTT; CDR3 protein: CSASRAERNTGELFF
J gene: TRBJ2-5; V gene: TRBV5-1; clone size: few; D gene: TRBD2; CDR3 DNA: TGCGCCAGCAGCCGGGGACTAGCGGGGTCGAGAGAGACCCAGTACTTC; CDR3 protein: CASSRGLAGSRETQYF
J gene: TRBJ2-6; V gene: TRBV18; clone size: many; D gene: -; CDR3 DNA: TGTGCCAGCTCACCGGAGCAGGGGCGATCTGGGGCCAACGTCCTGACTTTC; CDR3 protein: CASSPEQGRSGANVLTF
J gene: TRBJ2-1; V gene: TRBV24-1; clone size: many; D gene: TRBD1; CDR3 DNA: TGTGCCACCAGTGACAGACAGGGATTAAGCTCCTACAATGAGCAGTTCTTC; CDR3 protein: CATSDRQGLSSYNEQFF
J gene: TRBJ1-4; V gene: TRBV5-6; clone size: many; D gene: -; CDR3 DNA: TGTGCCAGCAGCCTACAGGGCTATAATGAAAAACTGTTTTTT; CDR3 protein: CASSLQGYNEKLFF
J gene: TRBJ1-3; V gene: TRBV12-3/TRBV12-4; clone size: many; D gene: -; CDR3 DNA: TGTGCCAGCAGTAGCAGGTTTTTT; CDR3 protein: CASSSRFF
J gene: TRBJ2-1; V gene: TRBV19; clone size: -; D gene: TRBD1; CDR3 DNA: TGTGCCAGTAGTATGGGGGACAGGTACAATGAGCAGTTCTTC; CDR3 protein: CASSMGDRYNEQFF
J gene: TRBJ1-5; V gene: TRBV9; clone size: few; D gene: -; CDR3 DNA: TGTGCCAGCAGCCGGACAGTGAATCAGCCCCAGCATTTT; CDR3 protein: CASSRTVNQPQHF
J gene: TRBJ1-4; V gene: TRBV28; clone size: many; D gene: -; CDR3 DNA: TGTGCCAGCAGTTTTCGAGAAAAACTGTTTTTT; CDR3 protein: CASSFREKLFF
J gene: TRBJ2-3; V gene: TRBV5-1; clone size: -; D gene: TRBD1; CDR3 DNA: TGCGCCAGCAGCACGGGACAGGGGGCGGCAGATACGCAGTATTTT; CDR3 protein: CASSTGQGAADTQYF
J gene: TRBJ1-1; V gene: TRBV6-5; clone size: many; D gene: TRBD1; CDR3 DNA: TGTGCCAGCAGCCGGATCCCCGACCCCCTGGGGACAGCTGAAGCTTTCTTT; CDR3 protein: CASSRIPDPLGTAEAFF
J gene: TRBJ1-2; V gene: TRBV12-3/TRBV12-4; clone size: few; D gene: -; CDR3 DNA: TGTGCCAGCAGTTTTACTAACTATGGCTACACCTTC; CDR3 protein: CASSFTNYGYTF
J gene: TRBJ2-7; V gene: TRBV2; clone size: many; D gene: TRBD2; CDR3 DNA: TGTGCCAGCAGTTGGACTAGCGGGGATTACGAGCAGTACTTC; CDR3 protein: CASSWTSGDYEQYF
J gene: TRBJ2-2; V gene: TRBV3-1; clone size: many; D gene: -; CDR3 DNA: TGTGCCAGCAGGGACCACCAGGTCTACACCGGGGAGCTGTTTTTT; CDR3 protein: CASRDHQVYTGELFF
J gene: TRBJ2-2; V gene: TRBV28; clone size: -; D gene: -; CDR3 DNA: TGTGCCAGCAGTTTGGGGCCGTTCGACGCCGGGGAGCTGTTTTTT; CDR3 protein: CASSLGPFDAGELFF
J gene: TRBJ2-7; V gene: TRBV29-1; clone size: many; D gene: -; CDR3 DNA: TGCAGCGTTGAAGTTGGGGAGACCTACGAGCAGTACTTC; CDR3 protein: CSVEVGETYEQYF
J gene: TRBJ1-3; V gene: TRBV12-3/TRBV12-4; clone size: many; D gene: TRBD1; CDR3 DNA: TGTGCCAGCAGCCTGGGACAGGGAAACACCATATATTTT; CDR3 protein: CASSLGQGNTIYF
J gene: TRBJ2-2; V gene: TRBV3-1; clone size: -; D gene: -; CDR3 DNA: TGTGCCAGCAGCCAAGGGTTCTTCAGACCGGGACACGCGAACACCGGGGAGCTGTTTTTT; CDR3 protein: CASSQGFFRPGHANTGELFF
J gene: TRBJ2-7; V gene: TRBV7-6; clone size: many; D gene: TRBD2; CDR3 DNA: TGTGCCAGCAGCTTAGCGTTGTGGAGCGGGGGGGTCCACGAGCAGTACTTC; CDR3 protein: CASSLALWSGGVHEQYF
J gene: TRBJ2-3; V gene: TRBV7-9; clone size: many; D gene: -; CDR3 DNA: TGTGCCAGCAGCTTCGCGGATACGCAGTATTTT; CDR3 protein: CASSFADTQYF
J gene: TRBJ2-7; V gene: TRBV14; clone size: many; D gene: -; CDR3 DNA: TGTGCCAGCAGCCGTATTTACAGGGACCACGAGCAGTACTTC; CDR3 protein: CASSRIYRDHEQYF
J gene: TRBJ2-3; V gene: TRBV20-1; clone size: many; D gene: -; CDR3 DNA: TGCAGTGCTCTCCGGGACGGGATTGGCGGGGATACGCAGTATTTT; CDR3 protein: CSALRDGIGGDTQYF
J gene: TRBJ1-2; V gene: TRBV14; clone size: many; D gene: -; CDR3 DNA: TGTGCCAGCAGCCGGGACACTAACTATGGCTACACCTTC; CDR3 protein: CASSRDTNYGYTF
J gene: TRBJ2-5; V gene: TRBV29-1; clone size: many; D gene: -; CDR3 DNA: TGCAGCGTTAAAAGCCGCGATCGAGGGGAGACCCAGTACTTC; CDR3 protein: CSVKSRDRGETQYF
J gene: TRBJ1-3; V gene: TRBV6-5; clone size: few; D gene: TRBD1; CDR3 DNA: TGTGCCAGCAGTTACGGGACAGAAGGGGCCTCTGGAAACACCATATATTTT; CDR3 protein: CASSYGTEGASGNTIYF